The T cell receptor (beta chain) under discussion was sequenced for a study of T cell responses to AZD1222 COVID-19 vaccine (dated by TCRdb to 2020 to 2023). About the study as a whole: A total of 230 to 250 trial participants underwent TCR sequencing, of whom around 210 had received two doses of AZD1222 and some 25 had received two doses of the MenACWY control vaccine. Trial participants were enrolled by age into 18-55, 56-69 and 70-plus year subgroups, with around 140, 26 and 57 TCR-sequenced participants respectively.

For this chain, trimming is 3 bases at the V end and 0 bases at the J end, and the number of junction bases without a gene match is 2. The CDR3, cysteine through phenylalanine, is 16 amino acids long. Only the CDR3 DNA is retained, 48 bases long and in frame from the first base. The germline V gene specifies SGDLS as CDR1 and YYNGEE as CDR2. The study at large found these results: In the small 56-69-year group, the increase in depth fell short of significance, most likely because of low power. After two AZD1222 doses, both the breadth and the depth of spike-specific TCRs were significantly higher than at day 0 and than in MenACWY recipients. Vaccine-associated CD4 TCRs spanned the whole spike protein, with dominant responses in regions 160-218 and 743-854. Because no day 14 peak-response samples were available, repertoires were characterized only after the peak T cell response. Most participants were white British and females outnumbered males, and the authors suggested that clonal diversity may have been underestimated. Conclusions about previously exposed vaccinees were limited because only a handful of AZD1222 recipients were SARS-CoV-2 seropositive at baseline. Reportedly, close to half of the unique spike-specific TCRs recognized epitopes lying outside the regions that are mutated in the B.1.351 and B.1.1.7 variants.

The CDR3 regions of human TCRbeta chains were analyzed by immunosequencing. Processing in the source paper ran as follows. TCRs in the repertoires were compared against a reference library of SARS-CoV-2-specific TCRs that had been generated with the MIRA antigen-specificity platform. Breadth was defined as the fraction of unique TCRs that were SARS-CoV-2-associated. Depth was defined as the fraction of total T cells that were SARS-CoV-2-associated. Using the MIRA data, each spike-specific TCR was mapped to the spike region that the TCR reacts to and placed in a CD4 or CD8 class. Log10-transformed breadth and depth values were compared by one-way ANOVA with Sidak's multiple comparisons tests. The clones in this table, taken by TCRdb from immuneACCESS, are in-frame only. Not every clone is retained; where verified, under half of the shortfall comes from an unresolved V gene, and the cause of the rest is unknown. V, J and clone size were drawn from that table, and D and trimming were deduced from the DNA. A total of about 150,000 clones appear in this sample, roughly nine tenths of them only once. The ten largest make up approximately 3.9% of the sample.

The sample's time point label, decoded: about 28 days (+/-7) after the second vaccine dose. Because spike-specific TCR depth and breadth did not differ between the two schedules, AZD1222 recipients who got a second dose at roughly 4 weeks were pooled with those who got a second dose at roughly 12 weeks. Samples from vaccinated people were obtained from the UK trials COV001 and COV002, which included a single-blind randomized controlled phase 2/3 trial of AZD1222 (ChAdOx1 nCoV-19) in healthy adults. For TCRbeta chain sequencing, PBMC samples from trial participants were taken at day 0 and at day 28 after the second dose. Regarding this clone: The antigen it binds to is not known. No clone much larger than this one lies a single base away; base qualities are absent.

This receptor was taken from an adult who received the AZD1222 COVID-19 vaccine. The rearranged chain carries TRBV9 and TRBJ2-3; 12 nucleotides in the junction match TRBD2. Sequenced here: peripheral blood, sampled 28 days after the second AZD1222 dose. The CDR3 reads CASSALAGGSTDTQYF. The nucleotides are TGTGCCAGCAGCGCCCTAGCGGGGGGGAGCACAGATACGCAGTATTTT.